One sample yielded the 26 T cell receptor beta chains listed below, sequenced in a study of T cell responses to AZD1222 COVID-19 vaccine (dated by TCRdb to about 2021). The library was prepared using the immunoSEQ multiplex PCR assay. What TCRdb holds here is the immuneACCESS table cut down to in-frame rearrangements. Part of the clones is not present; checked against another copy, under half of the missing clones reflect an unresolved V gene, and the others are unexplained. The sample data list 150,000 to 200,000 clones, and around 90% of these were observed just once. The ten largest clones capture 2.6% of the sample. This sample's time point label indicates: baseline before first vaccination. Here the sequenced sample was peripheral blood, taken on day 0 of AZD1222 vaccination. These receptors came from an adult in good health.

The chain recombines TRBV6-5 with TRBJ2-7, with D possibly matching TRBD2 (6 bases). This CDR3 is built from 13 residues. Trimming took 8 bases from V and 2 from J, leaving 13 bases between them. The germline V gene has CDR1 MNHEY and CDR2 SVGAGI. The CDR3 region is CASSAGGTYEQYF. The CDR3 region has the DNA TGTGCCAGCTCGGCGGGCGGGACCTACGAGCAGTACTTC.

The V call is TRBV24-1, the J call TRBJ1-6, with D uncertain. The length of the CDR3 is 20 residues. Deletions cut 6 bases from V and 0 bases from J, with 23 bases between. Germline assignment: CDR1 KGHDR and CDR2 SFDVKD. The CDR3 DNA sequence: TGTGCCACCAGTCAAGATCCGACCGCCTGGCAAAGCTCCTATAATTCACCCCTCCACTTT. Amino acid sequence: CATSQDPTAWQSSYNSPLHF.

The chain links TRBV5-1 to TRBJ2-1; perhaps TRBD2 as D (5 bases). V lost 1 base, J lost 3 bases, and 11 bases lay in between. CDR3 length: 15 residues. Germline V lookup: CDR1 SGHRS, CDR2 YFSETQ. CDR3 DNA sequence: TGCGCCAGCAGCTTGTTGGGCGGGTACTACAATGAGCAGTTCTTC. Its protein product is CASSLLGGYYNEQFF.

The V gene is TRBV7-2, the J gene TRBJ2-1; 7 nucleotides line up with TRBD2. CDR3 size: 14 residues. The germline V gene encodes CDR1 SGHTA and CDR2 FQGNSA. V lost 5 bases and J lost 6; bases outside the gene matches: 7. In DNA form, the CDR3 reads TGTGCCAGCAGCCACCGGACTAGTTCCAATGAGCAGTTCTTC. It encodes CASSHRTSSNEQFF.

The V and J genes are TRBV6-1 and TRBJ2-7; D remains unclear. The germline CDR1 and CDR2 sequences are MNHNS and SASEGT. The V end was cut by 0 bases, the J end by 0 bases, with 9 bases between. The CDR3 runs to 15 residues. The CDR3 DNA follows: TGTGCCAGCAGTGAAGCAGTGACATCCTCCTACGAGCAGTACTTC. Translation gives CASSEAVTSSYEQYF.

V is TRBV19 and J is TRBJ2-3; D is possibly TRBD2 (5 bases). V gave up 5 bases and J gave up 1 base, with 16 bases separating them. Per germline, CDR1 LNHDA and CDR2 SQIVND (reference sequence). This CDR3 spans 16 amino acids. The CDR3 DNA is TGTGCCAGTAGTGGGGAGCGCCGCCCTGGCACAGATACGCAGTATTTT. Amino acid sequence: CASSGERRPGTDTQYF.

This clone was recorded many times. Other DNA sequences in this specimen translate into the identical CDR3. In nucleotides, the CDR3 is TGTGCCAGTAGTTTGACTAGCGGGGACTACAATGAGCAGTTCTTC. The encoded protein is CASSLTSGDYNEQFF. V and J are TRBV19 and TRBJ2-1, with 11 bases that match TRBD2. V was clipped by 5 bases and J by 3 bases; unmatched bases: 3. The CDR3 runs to 15 residues. Germline V gene lookup returns CDR1 LNHDA and CDR2 SQIVND (reference sequence).

The genes are TRBV7-2 and TRBJ2-1; 7 bases align to TRBD1. The CDR3 length is 14 residues. Losses at the gene ends were 2 bases for V and 6 bases for J; bases not matched to a gene: 4. The germline CDR1 and CDR2 sequences are SGHTA and FQGNSA. The CDR3 sequence: CASSLRQGSNEQFF. CDR3 DNA: TGTGCCAGCAGCTTACGACAGGGAAGCAATGAGCAGTTCTTC.

This clone was detected a few times. The V and J genes are TRBV7-8 and TRBJ2-7; no reliable D call. V lost 2 bases and J lost 3, with 5 bases in between. Germline values: CDR1 SGHVS, CDR2 FQNEAQ. There are 12 residues in the CDR3. In DNA, the CDR3 is TGTGCCAGCAGCTTATTACGCTACGAGCAGTACTTC. It codes for CASSLLRYEQYF.

The gene calls are TRBV3-1 (or the pseudogene TRBV3-2) and TRBJ1-2; D is undetermined. This CDR3 spans 15 amino acids. Germline loops: CDR1 LGHDT, CDR2 YNNKEL (reference sequence). Trimming removed 2 bases from V and 2 bases from J, with 12 bases in between. The CDR3 loop is CASSQKTGPNYGYTF. The CDR3 nucleotides read TGTGCCAGCAGCCAAAAGACCGGGCCCAACTATGGCTACACCTTC.

The V and J genes are TRBV23-1 and TRBJ1-5; 11 bases map to TRBD1. TRBV23-1 is sorted into the ORF group, with uncertain function. The ends lost 8 bases at V and 5 bases at J; junction bases unmatched: 11. The CDR3 consists of 16 residues. CDR3 residues: CASYLFGTGGDQPQHF. CDR3 bases: TGCGCCAGCTACCTCTTCGGGACAGGGGGTGATCAGCCCCAGCATTTT.

This clone was counted a few times. V gene TRBV6-5 combines with J gene TRBJ1-6, with D perhaps matching TRBD1 (6 bases). Looked up from germline, CDR1 is MNHEY and CDR2 is SVGAGI. The CDR3 consists of 14 residues. Trimming cost V 5 bases and J 7 bases, with 12 bases left between them. The CDR3 region is CASSPRGRNSPLHF. CDR3 coding DNA: TGTGCCAGCAGTCCCAGGGGTCGGAATTCACCCCTCCACTTT.

This chain joins TRBV28 and TRBJ1-1, with 7 bases fitting TRBD1. This CDR3 has 14 amino acids. Germline CDR1 and CDR2: MDHEN and SYDVKM. V lost 5 bases to trimming and J lost 4 bases; unmatched junction nucleotides: 7. CDR3: CASSPPTGLTEAFF. The DNA for the CDR3 is TGTGCCAGCAGTCCCCCGACAGGGCTCACTGAAGCTTTCTTT. Full variable domain (outside the CDR3, taken from reference TRBV28 and TRBJ1-1): DVKVTQSSRYLVKRTGEKVFLECVQDMDHENMFWYRQDPGLGLRLIYFSYDVKMKEKGDIPEGYSVSREKKERFSLILESASTNQTSMYLCASSPPTGLTEAFFGQGTRLTVV.

The V gene is TRBV2, the J gene TRBJ2-7; 8 bases are a match to TRBD1. Looked up from germline, CDR1 is SNHLY and CDR2 is FYNNEI. This CDR3 comprises 14 residues. V lost 7 bases and J lost 6; bases outside the gene matches: 11. The DNA for the CDR3 is TGTGCCAGCAATGATCGGACAGGGCGGTTCGAGCAGTACTTC. It specifies CASNDRTGRFEQYF.

This chain links TRBV5-1 with TRBJ2-7, with D perhaps matching TRBD2 (5 bases). The CDR3 spans 14 residues. Germline assignment: CDR1 SGHRS and CDR2 YFSETQ. Trimming shortened V by 0 bases and J by 1 base, and 8 bases separated the two germline ends. The DNA for the CDR3 is TGCGCCAGCAGCTTGGGGACTTCTTCCTACGAGCAGTACTTC. This codes for CASSLGTSSYEQYF.

The chain joins TRBV7-3 to TRBJ2-3, with 9 positions matching TRBD1. The CDR3 extends over 15 amino acids. V shed 5 bases, J shed 2 bases, and the junction held 5 bases outside the gene matches. CDR1 is SGHTA and CDR2 is FQGTGA in the germline V gene. The DNA of the CDR3 is TGTGCCAGCAGCACAGGGGGCATTCACACAGATACGCAGTATTTT. It codes for CASSTGGIHTDTQYF.

This clone was found a few times. The rearrangement links TRBV6-1 to TRBJ1-1; D is possibly TRBD1 (5 bases). Trimming removed 0 bases from V and 6 bases from J, with 11 bases in between. CDR1 is MNHNS, CDR2 SASEGT, per germline. The CDR3 is 14 amino acids. DNA of the CDR3: TGTGCCAGCAGTGAAGCGGTCCCGGGGGCTGAAGCTTTCTTT. Translation: CASSEAVPGAEAFF.

V usage is TRBV10-3 and J usage is TRBJ1-1, with no clear D. V was shortened by 6 bases and J by 1 base, with 9 bases between the two germline ends. The CDR3 has 13 residues. CDR1 and CDR2 from the germline V gene are ENHRY and SYGVKD. CDR3 region: CAISGPGNTEAFF. The CDR3 region has the DNA TGTGCCATCAGCGGGCCAGGGAACACTGAAGCTTTCTTT.

V and J are TRBV24-1 and TRBJ1-4; unclear D gene. The germline V and J ends were trimmed by 12 bases and 10 bases, with 5 bases remaining between them. CDR3 size: 8 residues. Germline V gives CDR1 KGHDR, CDR2 SFDVKD. CDR3 coding DNA: TGTGCCCCCTTAAAACTGTTTTTT. It is translated as CAPLKLFF.

The genes are TRBV28 and TRBJ1-1; weak D call: TRBD1 (6 bases). The ends were cut back, 6 bases at V and 4 bases at J, with 15 bases in the middle. The CDR3 is 14 amino acids. The germline gives CDR1 MDHEN, CDR2 SYDVKM. The CDR3 nucleotides are TGTGCCAGCAGCCCCCAGGGGAAGGTCACTGAAGCTTTCTTT. This gives the protein CASSPQGKVTEAFF.

The chain carries TRBV2 and TRBJ1-2; no definite D call. CDR1 is SNHLY and CDR2 is FYNNEI in the germline V gene. Trimming pared 0 bases from V and 10 bases from J, leaving 21 bases between. CDR3 length: 16 residues. The CDR3 DNA follows: TGTGCCAGCAGTGAAGCACGGTGGACGTACCCCCGGGCCTACACCTTC. This sequence encodes CASSEARWTYPRAYTF.

V gene TRBV7-2 combines with J gene TRBJ2-7; D is perhaps TRBD1 (5 bases). The V and J ends lost 4 bases and 3 bases respectively, with 13 bases between them. CDR3 length equals 14 residues. Germline loops: CDR1 SGHTA, CDR2 FQGNSA. The CDR3 sequence: CASSSPWQGYEQYF. The CDR3 DNA reads as TGTGCCAGCAGCTCCCCTTGGCAGGGCTACGAGCAGTACTTC.

The chain recombines TRBV6-6 with TRBJ1-4; D unclear. The CDR3 covers 11 residues. Germline CDR1 reads MNHNY; CDR2 reads SVGAGI (reference sequence). With 5 bases removed from V and 8 bases from J, the gap between germline ends came to 6 bases. The DNA of the CDR3 is TGTGCCAGCAGTATAGCGGAAAAACTGTTTTTT. Protein product: CASSIAEKLFF.

Here the CDR3 reads CASNRGGTSRHEQYF. CDR3 DNA sequence: TGTGCCAGCAACCGAGGGGGGACTAGCAGGCACGAGCAGTACTTC. This chain connects TRBV9 to TRBJ2-7; 9 bases map to TRBD2. V gave up 6 bases and J gave up 5 bases; unmatched junction bases: 12. The length of the CDR3 is 15 residues. Germline CDR1 reads SGDLS; CDR2 reads YYNGEE.

The CDR3 loop is CASSQVGRGAGKDGYTF. Here the CDR3 DNA reads TGCGCCAGCAGCCAAGTTGGCCGGGGGGCCGGGAAAGATGGCTACACCTTC. The V and J genes are TRBV4-1 and TRBJ1-2; D might be TRBD1 (6 bases). The CDR3 is 17 residues long. Germline CDR1 is MGHRA and CDR2 is YSYEKL. Trimming shortened V by 1 base and J by 6 bases, and 21 bases separated the two germline ends.

The chain uses TRBV12-5 and TRBJ2-3; 9 nucleotides line up with TRBD1. With V trimmed by 1 base and J by 5 bases, 4 bases remained unmatched. Germline V CDR1 and CDR2: LGHNT, FRNRAP. CDR3 length equals 15 residues. In DNA form, the CDR3 reads TGTGCTAGTGGTTTGGGACAGGGGGGGATAGATACGCAGTATTTT. Translating gives CASGLGQGGIDTQYF.